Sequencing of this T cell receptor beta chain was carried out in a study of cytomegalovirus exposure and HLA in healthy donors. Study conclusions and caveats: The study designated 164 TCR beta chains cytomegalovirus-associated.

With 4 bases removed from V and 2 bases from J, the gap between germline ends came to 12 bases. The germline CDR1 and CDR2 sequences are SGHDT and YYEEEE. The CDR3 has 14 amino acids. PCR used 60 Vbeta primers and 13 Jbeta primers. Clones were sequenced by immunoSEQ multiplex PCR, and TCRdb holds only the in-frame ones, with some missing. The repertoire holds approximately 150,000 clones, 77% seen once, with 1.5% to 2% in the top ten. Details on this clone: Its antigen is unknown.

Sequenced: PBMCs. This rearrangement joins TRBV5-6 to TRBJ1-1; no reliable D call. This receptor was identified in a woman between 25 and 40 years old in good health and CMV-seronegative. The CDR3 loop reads CASSITRVNTEAFF. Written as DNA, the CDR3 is TGTGCCAGCAGCATAACCCGGGTCAACACTGAAGCTTTCTTT.